The T cell receptor beta chain described here comes from a study of patients and donors after allogeneic stem cell transplantation. MiXCR was run by TCRdb on the RT-PCR reads, yielding one entry per CDR3 protein. Among around 150,000 distinct CDR3 sequences listed, 37% were seen once. In this sample, this clonotype turned up a few times. Trimming took off 2 bases at V and 7 bases at J, with 9 bases between the two ends. CDR3 length: 13 residues. This rearrangement joins TRBV12-3 or TRBV12-4 to TRBJ1-5, with D hard to call. Input material: blood, either unsorted or a sorted T cell fraction (not recorded which). The sequence derives from a human donor who was either an allogeneic HSCT recipient or a stem cell or donor lymphocyte infusion donor (not recorded which). It is not recorded whose cells these are; they may come from a transplant donor. The CDR3 DNA sequence: TGTGCCAGCAGTTTAACTCGCGGGCAGCCCCAGCATTTT. Translating gives CASSLTRGQPQHF.